The clone carrying this TCR beta chain occurred a few times. What it recognizes is unknown. Each TCR beta library was made by quantitative 5'-RACE that incorporated molecular barcodes. TCRdb called the 5' RACE reads again in MiXCR, with one record for every CDR3 protein. The profile shows 340,000 or so distinct CDR3 sequences, over 12% of them singletons. These data belong to a study of CD8 T cells in ankylosing spondylitis. Overall study findings and caveats: Enrichment of disease-linked clones was reportedly significant in matched ankylosing spondylitis synovial fluid.

V shed 1 base, J shed 7 bases, and the junction held 2 bases outside the gene matches. This CDR3 is built from 14 residues. Germline V lookup: CDR1 LNHNV, CDR2 YYDKDF (reference sequence). This clonotype was obtained from a male donor with ankylosing spondylitis or in good health (not recorded which). The V call is TRBV15, the J call TRBJ1-5, with 9 bases lining up with TRBD1. The specimen was blood, either unsorted or a sorted T cell fraction (not recorded which). CDR3 bases: TGTGCCACCAGCAGAGTACAGGGGGCCCAGCCCCAGCATTTT. Protein: CATSRVQGAQPQHF.